This T cell receptor beta chain was captured in a study of blood T cell repertoires in COVID-19. This CDR3 has 15 residues. V gave up 0 bases and J gave up 2 bases, with 10 bases separating them. Looked up from germline, CDR1 is MGHRA and CDR2 is YSYEKL. Only in-frame clones appear in the TCRdb table, and some are missing; sequencing was by immunoSEQ multiplex PCR. The profile shows around 300,000 clones, about 90% of them singletons. Source material: PBMCs or T cells enriched from blood (not recorded which). The clonotype was recovered from a woman aged 18-29 years with acute COVID-19. V gene TRBV4-1 combines with J gene TRBJ1-1; D is unresolved. The CDR3 sequence: CASSQDRSRNTEAFF. The CDR3 DNA reads TGCGCCAGCAGCCAAGATAGATCCCGCAACACTGAAGCTTTCTTT.